Below, 18 T cell receptor beta chains from the same sample are listed, as sequenced in a study of T cell responses to AZD1222 COVID-19 vaccine. Profiling relied on immunoSEQ multiplex PCR, and the TCRdb table lists in-frame clones only, not all of them. This sample carries 99,000 or so clones, 93% of them seen once, and the ten largest clones take about 5%. The sample in question was peripheral blood, obtained on day 0 of AZD1222 vaccination. The origin of the receptors is an adult in good health.

The V and J genes are TRBV29-1 and TRBJ2-1; D remains unclear. The CDR3 has 14 residues. Germline V gene lookup returns CDR1 SQVTM and CDR2 ANQGSEA. The V end was cut by 4 bases, the J end by 0 bases, with 10 bases between. CDR3 bases: TGCAGCGTTGTGGGCGTGAGCTCCTACAATGAGCAGTTCTTC. Amino acid sequence: CSVVGVSSYNEQFF.

V and J are TRBV7-9 and TRBJ2-3; 7 bases are a match to TRBD1. Trimming at V came to 3 bases and at J to 4 bases, leaving 4 bases not matched to a gene. The CDR3 spans 14 residues. Germline V lookup: CDR1 SEHNR, CDR2 FQNEAQ (reference sequence). The CDR3 reads CASSFEGAADTQYF. The CDR3 DNA sequence: TGTGCCAGCAGCTTCGAGGGGGCTGCAGATACGCAGTATTTT.

CDR3 in DNA: TGCGCCAGCAGCTTGGGTGGACGGCAGTCCTACAATGAGCAGTTCTTC. This gives the protein CASSLGGRQSYNEQFF. This chain uses TRBV5-1 with TRBJ2-1, with D unresolved. Trimming took off 0 bases at V and 1 base at J, with 11 bases between the two ends. CDR1 and CDR2 from the germline V gene are SGHRS and YFSETQ. The CDR3 contains 16 residues.

The chain employs TRBV27 and TRBJ1-5, with D unclear. The CDR3 covers 18 residues. Per germline, CDR1 MNHEY and CDR2 SMNVEV (reference sequence). V was clipped by 1 base and J by 5 bases, with 21 bases between them. The CDR3 bases are TGTGCCAGCAGTTTATGGCCACCGAGCCCGCAGTCCCATCAGCCCCAGCATTTT. Translated, it gives CASSLWPPSPQSHQPQHF.

The rearrangement uses TRBV7-3 and TRBJ2-1; D may be TRBD1 or TRBD2 (5 bases each). CDR1 SGHTA and CDR2 FQGTGA come from the germline V gene. V gave up 2 bases and J gave up 0 bases, with 5 bases separating them. The CDR3 is made up of 14 amino acids. CDR3 in amino acids: CASSLGGSYNEQFF. As DNA, the CDR3 is TGTGCCAGCAGCTTAGGGGGCTCCTACAATGAGCAGTTCTTC.

V usage is TRBV28 and J usage is TRBJ1-2; D remains unclear. The CDR3 totals 11 residues. Trimming pared 8 bases from V and 5 bases from J, leaving 9 bases between. CDR1 is MDHEN, CDR2 SYDVKM, per germline. The CDR3 spells CASGSGYGYTF. In DNA form, the CDR3 reads TGTGCCAGCGGCTCTGGGTATGGCTACACCTTC.

The rearrangement links TRBV9 to TRBJ2-1; D possibly matches TRBD1 or TRBD2 (5 bases each). Between the trimmed V and J ends, which lost 3 bases and 6 bases, there was a span of 10 bases. CDR3 length: 13 amino acids. CDR1 and CDR2 (germline): SGDLS, YYNGEE. The CDR3 bases are TGTGCCAGCAGCGCCCCGGGACGCAATGAGCAGTTCTTC. It codes for CASSAPGRNEQFF.

The chain couples TRBV5-5 to TRBJ2-7; maybe TRBD2 (5 bases). The germline gives CDR1 SGHKS, CDR2 YYEKEE (reference sequence). V lost 2 bases and J lost 0, with 6 bases in between. The CDR3 sequence is 13 residues long. The CDR3 DNA reads as TGTGCCAGCAGCTTAGACTACTCCTACGAGCAGTACTTC. Its protein is CASSLDYSYEQYF.

The rearrangement links TRBV7-9 to TRBJ2-7; D not resolved. V was trimmed by 2 bases and J by 4 bases, leaving 12 bases between them. CDR3 length equals 14 residues. Germline lookup yields CDR1 SEHNR and CDR2 FQNEAQ (reference sequence). This chain's CDR3 is CASSLNTVLYEQYF. CDR3 coding DNA: TGTGCCAGCAGCTTAAATACAGTTCTATACGAGCAGTACTTC.

The chain joins TRBV18 to TRBJ1-2; 9 bases are a match to TRBD1. CDR1 and CDR2 from the germline V gene are KGHSH and LQKENI. The CDR3 sequence is 14 residues long. With V trimmed by 5 bases and J by 1 base, 2 bases remained unmatched. The DNA of the CDR3 is TGTGCCAGCTCAAGGGGACAGGGTAACTATGGCTACACCTTC. Translating it yields CASSRGQGNYGYTF. The full variable domain, completed using reference TRBV18 and TRBJ1-2, is NAGVMQNPRHLVRRRGQEARLRCSPMKGHSHVYWYRQLPEEGLKFMVYLQKENIIDESGMPKERFSAEFPKEGPSILRIQQVVRGDSAAYFCASSRGQGNYGYTFGSGTRLTVV.

This clone was detected only a few times. This chain connects TRBV30 to TRBJ2-5; 8 nucleotides agree with TRBD2. The CDR3 covers 16 residues. Trimming removed 1 base from V and 2 bases from J; junction bases left unmatched: 9. Germline-derived CDR1 and CDR2 are GTSNPN and SVGIG (reference sequence). The CDR3 DNA is TGTGCCTGGAGTGGGTTTAGGACTAGCTCTCAAGAGACCCAGTACTTC. As protein: CAWSGFRTSSQETQYF.

The rearrangement links TRBV7-6 to TRBJ2-7, with TRBD1 as a possible D gene (6 bases). Per the germline V gene, CDR1 is SGHVS and CDR2 is FNYEAQ. The V end was cut by 5 bases, the J end by 0 bases, with 11 bases between. The CDR3 has 14 residues. CDR3 sequence reads: CASSPDRPSYEQYF. The CDR3 nucleotides read TGTGCCAGCAGCCCAGACAGGCCCTCCTACGAGCAGTACTTC.

The chain links TRBV7-9 to TRBJ2-3, with D perhaps given as TRBD1 or TRBD2 (5 bases each). This CDR3 spans 12 amino acids. From germline, CDR1 is SEHNR and CDR2 FQNEAQ (reference sequence). Trimming pared 8 bases from V and 3 bases from J, leaving 9 bases between. CDR3 sequence (DNA): TGTGCCAGCGACAGAGGGACAGATACGCAGTATTTT. Protein sequence: CASDRGTDTQYF.

V usage is TRBV7-8 and J usage is TRBJ2-6; a weak D match, TRBD1 (6 bases). The CDR3 length is 15 residues. V lost 4 bases to trimming and J lost 2 bases, with 9 bases between them. Germline loops: CDR1 SGHVS, CDR2 FQNEAQ. The DNA for the CDR3 is TGTGCCAGCAGCTACCGGGACACTGGGGCCAACGTCCTGACTTTC. Translation gives CASSYRDTGANVLTF.

J is TRBJ1-1 and V is TRBV5-1; no clear D gene. The CDR3 loop spans 13 amino acids. The V end was cut by 3 bases, the J end by 4 bases, with 10 bases between. The germline gives CDR1 SGHRS, CDR2 YFSETQ. The CDR3 sequence: CASSSHSGTEAFF. Here the CDR3 DNA reads TGCGCCAGCAGCTCGCATAGTGGCACTGAAGCTTTCTTT.

The rearrangement uses TRBV6-5 and TRBJ2-1, with a tentative D call TRBD1 (5 bases). Germline values: CDR1 MNHEY, CDR2 SVGAGI. The CDR3 sequence is 14 residues long. V dropped 5 bases and J dropped 9 bases, with 17 bases sitting between them. The chain's CDR3 is CASSRMQGTSEQFF. The CDR3 nucleotides read TGTGCCAGCAGTCGCATGCAGGGTACAAGTGAGCAGTTCTTC.

The chain uses TRBV2 and TRBJ1-4; the D gene is possibly TRBD1 (6 bases). The CDR3 sequence is 13 residues long. V was shortened by 6 bases and J by 5 bases, with 10 bases between the two germline ends. Germline V gene lookup returns CDR1 SNHLY and CDR2 FYNNEI. CDR3 residues: CASRWQGNEKLFF. As DNA, the CDR3 is TGTGCCAGCAGGTGGCAGGGGAATGAAAAACTGTTTTTT.

The genes are TRBV7-2 and TRBJ2-5; D perhaps matches TRBD2 (5 bases). This CDR3 has 15 residues. Germline assignment: CDR1 SGHTA and CDR2 FQGNSA. V dropped 2 bases and J dropped 5 bases, with 15 bases sitting between them. CDR3 nucleotide sequence: TGTGCCAGCAGCTTATTAGGGCTAGCAAGGGAGACCCAGTACTTC. Encoded protein: CASSLLGLARETQYF. Using reference TRBV7-2 and TRBJ2-5 for the parts outside the CDR3, the full variable domain is GAGVSQSPSNKVTEKGKDVELRCDPISGHTALYWYRQSLGQGLEFLIYFQGNSAPDKSGLPSDRFSAERTGGSVSTLTIQRTQQEDSAVYLCASSLLGLARETQYFGPGTRLLVL.